This entry lists 30 T cell receptor beta chains sequenced from one sample in a study of blood T cell repertoires in COVID-19. Sequenced by immunoSEQ multiplex PCR; TCRdb stores in-frame clones only, minus some. Of some 73,000 clones in the sample, roughly 70% are singletons; the top ten hold 22%. Sequencing input: peripheral blood. The receptor source for this set is a man aged 55 to 70 with acute or convalescent COVID-19.

The J gene is TRBJ2-7, the V gene TRBV27, with D hard to call. The CDR3 is 15 residues long. With 2 bases removed from V and 0 bases from J, the gap between germline ends came to 11 bases. From germline, CDR1 is MNHEY and CDR2 SMNVEV (reference sequence). CDR3 DNA: TGTGCCAGCAGTTTACCCCCCGAGAGCTCCTACGAGCAGTACGTC. Its protein is CASSLPPESSYEQYV.

The V and J genes are TRBV6-5 and TRBJ2-5; D possibly corresponds to TRBD1 (5 bases). Trimming took 7 bases from V and 2 from J, leaving 8 bases between them. The CDR3 is made up of 12 amino acids. The germline CDR1 and CDR2 sequences are MNHEY and SVGAGI. CDR3: CASKDSQETQYF. The CDR3 DNA reads as TGTGCCAGCAAAGACAGTCAAGAGACCCAGTACTTC.

The chain is built from TRBV5-8 and TRBJ2-1, with TRBD2 as a possible D gene (6 bases). The CDR3 is made up of 13 amino acids. Germline-derived CDR1 and CDR2 are SGHTS and YDEGEE. V was shortened by 2 bases and J by 5 bases, with 8 bases between the two germline ends. The CDR3 DNA reads TGTGCCAGCAGCTTCGGGACTCACAATGAGCAGTTCTTC. This gives the protein CASSFGTHNEQFF. The full variable domain, completed using reference TRBV5-8 and TRBJ2-1, is EAGVTQSPTHLIKTRGQQATLRCSPISGHTSVYWYQQALGLGLQFLLWYDEGEERNRGNFPPRFSGRQFPNYSSELNVNALELEDSALYLCASSFGTHNEQFFGPGTRLTVL.

In its sample, this clone was seen a few times. The J gene is TRBJ2-7, the V gene TRBV21-1; TRBD2, the table's D call, was not compared with the DNA. TRBV21-1 is a known pseudogene. CDR3 length equals 17 residues. CDR3 bases: TGTGCCAGCAGCGCTACGGAGCTGGTGGCGAGCTCCTACGAGCAGTACGTC. This translates into CASSATELVASSYEQYV.

This clone was recorded once. V and J are TRBV24-1 and TRBJ2-7, with D perhaps matching TRBD1 (5 bases). The CDR3 is 15 amino acids. CDR1 and CDR2 from the germline V gene are KGHDR and SFDVKD. Between the trimmed V and J ends, which lost 3 bases and 2 bases, there was a span of 13 bases. CDR3 residues: CATSDTTAPPYEQYF. The CDR3 region has the DNA TGTGCCACCAGTGATACGACAGCACCTCCCTACGAGCAGTACTTC.

The chain recombines TRBV5-1 with TRBJ2-3; 11 bases are shared with TRBD1. Trimming cost V 7 bases and J 6 bases; bases outside gene matches: 10. This CDR3 comprises 15 residues. CDR1 and CDR2 (germline): SGHRS, YFSETQ. The CDR3 is CASYLRGQGDDTQYF. CDR3 DNA: TGCGCCAGCTACCTGCGGGGACAGGGGGACGATACGCAGTATTTT. The full variable domain, in which reference TRBV5-1 and TRBJ2-3 provide the parts outside the CDR3, is KAGVTQTPRYLIKTRGQQVTLSCSPISGHRSVSWYQQTPGQGLQFLFEYFSETQRNKGNFPGRFSGRQFSNSRSEMNVSTLELGDSALYLCASYLRGQGDDTQYFGPGTRLTVL.

The chain joins TRBV5-1 to TRBJ2-5, with 8 bases identical to TRBD2. The length of the CDR3 is 13 residues. Germline trimming cut 5 bases from V and 2 bases from J; bases unmatched to any gene: 2. Germline lookup yields CDR1 SGHRS and CDR2 YFSETQ. As DNA, the CDR3 is TGCGCCAGCAGACTAGCGGTACAAGAGACCCAGTACTTC. Translation gives CASRLAVQETQYF.

V gene TRBV18 combines with J gene TRBJ1-1; possible D gene TRBD1, 6 bases. The CDR3 extends over 16 amino acids. V was clipped by 3 bases and J by 4 bases, with 18 bases between them. CDR1 KGHSH and CDR2 LQKENI come from the germline V gene. The CDR3 sequence is CASSPSRQAAGTEAFF. CDR3 nucleotides: TGTGCCAGCTCACCCTCTAGACAGGCCGCCGGCACTGAAGCTTTCTTT.

The chain employs TRBV2 and TRBJ2-4; D is possibly TRBD1 (5 bases). The germline V gene encodes CDR1 SNHLY and CDR2 FYNNEI. The CDR3 is made up of 15 amino acids. The V and J ends lost 6 bases and 0 bases respectively, with 12 bases between them. CDR3 region: CASRFQTVAKNIQYF. The CDR3 region has the DNA TGTGCCAGCAGGTTCCAGACAGTAGCCAAAAACATTCAGTACTTC.

This clone appeared a few times. The V call is TRBV3-1 (or the pseudogene TRBV3-2), the J call TRBJ2-3; 10 nucleotides agree with TRBD1. The CDR3 contains 14 residues. V gave up 7 bases and J gave up 10 bases; unmatched junction bases: 11. Germline CDR1 and CDR2: LGHDT and YNNKEL (reference sequence). The CDR3 DNA reads as TGTGCCAGCACGCTTCGACAGGGGGCTGATTCGCAGTATTTT. This gives the protein CASTLRQGADSQYF.

On this clone itself: Different DNA sequences within this sample yield the same CDR3. Here the CDR3 DNA reads TGTGCCAGCAGCCAAGATGGGGCCGGGACTGAAGCTTTCTTT. This sequence encodes CASSQDGAGTEAFF. The chain joins TRBV3-1 (or the pseudogene TRBV3-2) to TRBJ1-1; perhaps TRBD1 as D (5 bases). From germline, CDR1 is LGHDT and CDR2 YNNKEL (reference sequence). Between the trimmed V and J ends, which lost 0 bases and 5 bases, there was a span of 10 bases. This CDR3 is built from 14 residues.

The rearrangement uses TRBV7-8 and TRBJ2-3; the match to TRBD2 covers 7 bases. CDR3 size: 15 residues. The V gene end was trimmed by 3 bases and the J gene end by 4 bases; junction bases not matched to a gene: 7. CDR1 is SGHVS, CDR2 FQNEAQ, per germline. The CDR3 coding sequence is TGTGCCAGCAGCTTCCCGGGAGGAGGGGCAGATACGCAGTATTTT. Amino acid sequence: CASSFPGGGADTQYF.

V gene TRBV10-1 combines with J gene TRBJ2-3; 10 bases agree with TRBD2. Trimming cost V 8 bases and J 6 bases; bases outside gene matches: 5. Looked up from germline, CDR1 is WNHNN and CDR2 is SYGVQD (reference sequence). The CDR3 has 13 residues. For the CDR3, the DNA is TGCGCCAGCGTCGTAGCGGGGGGTGATACGCAGTATTTT. Translated: CASVVAGGDTQYF.

The chain recombines TRBV28 with TRBJ1-1; D is possibly TRBD1 (6 bases). V gave up 1 base and J gave up 0 bases, with 15 bases separating them. The CDR3 consists of 17 residues. Germline CDR1 and CDR2: MDHEN and SYDVKM. CDR3 sequence reads: CASSLFGSGGLNTEAFF. The CDR3 nucleotides read TGTGCCAGCAGTTTATTTGGGTCGGGGGGGCTGAACACTGAAGCTTTCTTT.

V gene TRBV27 combines with J gene TRBJ2-7, with unresolved D. This CDR3 spans 14 amino acids. The V gene's germline CDR1 is MNHEY and CDR2 SMNVEV (reference sequence). V gave up 5 bases and J gave up 4 bases, with 15 bases separating them. The CDR3 DNA follows: TGTGCCAGCAGTCCACAGCAGACGAGTTACGAGCAGTACTTC. This encodes CASSPQQTSYEQYF.

The chain links TRBV27 to TRBJ2-5, with 9 positions matching TRBD2. The CDR3 is made up of 16 amino acids. Germline CDR1 is MNHEY and CDR2 is SMNVEV (reference sequence). The V and J ends lost 6 bases and 1 base, in that order; junction bases with no gene match: 9. CDR3 coding DNA: TGTGCCAGCAGCCGAACCTATAGCGGGAGCCAAGAGACCCAGTACTTC. Protein product: CASSRTYSGSQETQYF.

This clone was recorded once. V gene TRBV5-3 combines with J gene TRBJ1-5; the D gene is possibly TRBD1 (5 bases). TRBV5-3 is placed among ORFs of uncertain function. V dropped 0 bases and J dropped 0 bases, with 19 bases sitting between them. CDR3 length: 19 amino acids. The CDR3 is CARSLDGGAHKVSNQPQHF. CDR3 DNA sequence: TGTGCCAGAAGCTTGGATGGCGGGGCCCATAAAGTTAGCAATCAGCCCCAGCATTTT.

This chain connects TRBV6-6 to TRBJ1-2, with D perhaps TRBD1 (6 bases). V lost 4 bases, J lost 4 bases, and 13 bases lay in between. CDR1 is MNHNY, CDR2 SVGAGI, per germline (reference sequence). The CDR3 is 14 residues long. CDR3 nucleotides: TGTGCCAGCAGTTTCCAAGACAGGTTCTATGGCTACACCTTC. Encoded protein: CASSFQDRFYGYTF.

This clone occurred once. The CDR3 sequence is CASSLESADTQYF. The CDR3 nucleotides are TGCGCCAGCAGCTTGGAGTCAGCAGATACGCAGTATTTT. The genes are TRBV5-1 and TRBJ2-3; unclear D gene. Trimming cost V 0 bases and J 4 bases, with 6 bases left between them. The CDR3 has 13 residues. Germline CDR1 is SGHRS and CDR2 is YFSETQ.

The chain couples TRBV7-9 to TRBJ2-2, with D perhaps matching TRBD1 (6 bases). CDR3 length equals 14 residues. Trimming left V 3 bases short and J 7 bases short, with 12 bases between. Germline V gene data show CDR1 as SEHNR and CDR2 as FQNEAQ (reference sequence). CDR3 in DNA: TGTGCCAGCAGCTTGGACAGTTTCTACGGGGAGCTGTTTTTT. Protein sequence: CASSLDSFYGELFF. The variable domain in full, with the rest retrieved from reference TRBV7-9 and TRBJ2-2, is DTGVSQNPRHKITKRGQNVTFRCDPISEHNRLYWYRQTLGQGPEFLTYFQNEAQLEKSRLLSDRFSAERPKGSFSTLEIQRTEQGDSAMYLCASSLDSFYGELFFGEGSRLTVL.

The chain has TRBV3-1 (or the pseudogene TRBV3-2) and TRBJ2-5; 8 bases match TRBD2. From germline, CDR1 is LGHDT and CDR2 YNNKEL (reference sequence). V trimming: 0 bases; J trimming: 5 bases; junction bases outside the gene matches: 8. This CDR3 region has 16 residues. This CDR3 reads CASSQDHGTRGETQYF. The DNA for the CDR3 is TGTGCCAGCAGCCAAGACCACGGGACTAGGGGGGAGACCCAGTACTTC.

This clone was picked up a small number of times. The chain is built from TRBV24-1 and TRBJ2-2, with D possibly being TRBD2 (7 bases). This CDR3 is 15 amino acids long. The V end lost 1 base, the J end lost 7 bases, and 12 bases lay between the germline ends. The germline V gene has CDR1 KGHDR and CDR2 SFDVKD. The CDR3 here is CATSDFGGADGELFF. The CDR3 bases are TGTGCCACCAGTGATTTTGGGGGGGCGGACGGGGAGCTGTTTTTT.

V is TRBV6-5 and J is TRBJ1-2, with D perhaps TRBD1 (6 bases). This CDR3 is 12 amino acids long. The ends were cut back, 4 bases at V and 14 bases at J, with 17 bases in the middle. In germline, CDR1 is MNHEY, CDR2 SVGAGI. CDR3 DNA: TGTGCCAGCAGTTCCCAGACAGGACCTCAAACCTTC. This codes for CASSSQTGPQTF.

The J gene is TRBJ2-1, the V gene TRBV6-2 or TRBV6-3; D is perhaps TRBD1 (6 bases). V dropped 2 bases and J dropped 8 bases, with 22 bases sitting between them. Germline CDR1 reads MNHEY; CDR2 reads SVGEGT. CDR3 size: 17 residues. Here the CDR3 reads CASSYPIAGERTDEQFF. In DNA form, the CDR3 reads TGTGCCAGCAGTTACCCTATTGCAGGGGAAAGGACAGATGAGCAGTTCTTC.

V gene TRBV24-1 combines with J gene TRBJ1-2, with TRBD1 matching over 7 bases. This CDR3 spans 13 amino acids. Germline V gives CDR1 KGHDR, CDR2 SFDVKD. J gave up 9 bases and V 4 bases, and 7 bases lay outside the gene matches. This chain's CDR3 is CATSESDRVSYTF. The CDR3 region has the DNA TGTGCCACCAGTGAATCCGACAGGGTTAGCTACACCTTC.

The chain employs TRBV6-6 and TRBJ2-5; 13 nucleotides agree with TRBD2. Trimming at V came to 5 bases and at J to 2 bases, leaving 5 bases not matched to a gene. The length of the CDR3 is 16 residues. From germline, CDR1 is MNHNY and CDR2 SVGAGI (reference sequence). CDR3 sequence reads: CASSMGLAGSQETQYF. The CDR3 region has the DNA TGTGCCAGCAGTATGGGACTAGCGGGGTCTCAAGAGACCCAGTACTTC.

V gene TRBV5-4 combines with J gene TRBJ2-5, with 10 bases that match TRBD2. The J segment lost 5 bases and the V segment lost 4 bases, leaving 8 bases of the junction unmatched. Per the germline V gene, CDR1 is SGHNT and CDR2 is YYREEE (reference sequence). The CDR3 is 15 residues long. CDR3 sequence: CASSRKSGRGETQYF. DNA of the CDR3: TGTGCCAGCAGCAGAAAGAGCGGGAGGGGGGAGACCCAGTACTTC.

This sequence joins TRBV9 and TRBJ2-7; 7 bases map to TRBD2. The J segment lost 2 bases and the V segment lost 2 bases, leaving 10 bases of the junction unmatched. This CDR3 comprises 16 residues. Germline CDR1 SGDLS, CDR2 YYNGEE. CDR3 in amino acids: CASSVQGDYLPYEQYV. In DNA form, the CDR3 reads TGTGCCAGCAGCGTGCAAGGGGACTATCTACCCTACGAGCAGTACGTC.

V is TRBV9 and J is TRBJ2-1; possibly TRBD1 for D (5 bases). CDR3 length: 15 residues. CDR1 and CDR2 (germline): SGDLS, YYNGEE. V lost 3 bases to trimming and J lost 8 bases, with 18 bases between them. The CDR3 region is CASSGLGHLGDEQFF. The CDR3 DNA reads as TGTGCCAGCAGCGGGTTAGGACACCTGGGCGATGAGCAGTTCTTC.

In its sample, this clone ranks as medium-sized. The chain links TRBV7-3 to TRBJ2-1; D not resolved. There are 13 residues in the CDR3. The germline V gene encodes CDR1 SGHTA and CDR2 FQGTGA. Trimming shortened V by 5 bases and J by 8 bases, and 13 bases separated the two germline ends. The CDR3 loop is CASSLPDLDEQFF. Here the CDR3 DNA reads TGTGCCAGCAGCCTCCCAGATTTGGATGAGCAGTTCTTC.